A single sample is the source of the 25 T cell receptor beta chains below, sequenced in a study of a mutant IDH1 vaccine in newly diagnosed glioma (dated by TCRdb to about 2021). Reading the label with the study, this specimen's time point is: week 35, safety follow-up. Each vaccine dose, consisting of 300 ug of a 20-mer mutant IDH1 peptide in Montanide, was administered subcutaneously with topical imiquimod. Their antigen targets remain unknown. The library was built by means of the immunoSEQ multiplex PCR assay. Here the immuneACCESS table is served through TCRdb, limited to in-frame sequences with V and J called. Missing clones are a known gap in these copies; in checked studies unresolved V genes cover under half, and the rest lacks a known reason. Within this sample are tens of thousands of clones, with approximately 80% of them counted one time only. Roughly 4% of the sample is held by the ten biggest clonotypes.

The sample here was PBMCs, taken from a glioma patient whose treatment included an IDH1 peptide vaccine. These receptors were taken from a man between 25 and 39 years old with glioma.

This clone was recorded once. This chain connects TRBV28 to TRBJ1-5; 12 bases line up with TRBD1. This CDR3 contains 16 residues. Germline trimming cut 5 bases from V and 7 bases from J; bases unmatched to any gene: 9. The germline CDR1 and CDR2 sequences are MDHEN and SYDVKM. The CDR3 loop is CASSTPGQGAGQPQHF. CDR3 sequence (DNA): TGTGCCAGCAGTACTCCGGGACAGGGGGCGGGGCAGCCCCAGCATTTT. The full variable domain, with the rest looked up from reference TRBV28 and TRBJ1-5, is DVKVTQSSRYLVKRTGEKVFLECVQDMDHENMFWYRQDPGLGLRLIYFSYDVKMKEKGDIPEGYSVSREKKERFSLILESASTNQTSMYLCASSTPGQGAGQPQHFGDGTRLSIL.

V gene TRBV2 combines with J gene TRBJ1-2; 7 nucleotides line up with TRBD1. This CDR3 spans 13 amino acids. The ends lost 2 bases at V and 6 bases at J; junction bases unmatched: 3. The germline CDR1 and CDR2 sequences are SNHLY and FYNNEI. The DNA for the CDR3 is TGTGCCAGCAGTGAAAGCAGGGGGGATGGCTACACCTTC. Translated: CASSESRGDGYTF.

This CDR3 is CASSANLEQFF. CDR3 sequence (DNA): TGTGCCAGCAGTGCGAACCTGGAACAGTTCTTC. V gene TRBV2 combines with J gene TRBJ2-1; D unclear. The CDR3 contains 11 residues. Trimming stripped 4 bases from V and 13 bases from J, with 11 bases between. The germline V gene encodes CDR1 SNHLY and CDR2 FYNNEI. The full variable domain, completed using reference TRBV2 and TRBJ2-1, is EPEVTQTPSHQVTQMGQEVILRCVPISNHLYFYWYRQILGQKVEFLVSFYNNEISEKSEIFDDQFSVERPDGSNFTLKIRSTKLEDSAMYFCASSANLEQFFGPGTRLTVL.

There are a few counts of this clone. The V and J genes are TRBV7-9 and TRBJ1-1; unclear D gene. V lost 3 bases to trimming and J lost 2 bases, with 13 bases between them. This CDR3 region has 15 residues. Germline assignment: CDR1 SEHNR and CDR2 FQNEAQ (reference sequence). The CDR3 protein is CASSFGPAFNTEAFF. The CDR3 nucleotides read TGTGCCAGCAGCTTCGGCCCGGCGTTTAACACTGAAGCTTTCTTT. The full variable domain, with the rest looked up from reference TRBV7-9 and TRBJ1-1, is DTGVSQNPRHKITKRGQNVTFRCDPISEHNRLYWYRQTLGQGPEFLTYFQNEAQLEKSRLLSDRFSAERPKGSFSTLEIQRTEQGDSAMYLCASSFGPAFNTEAFFGQGTRLTVV.

V is TRBV2 and J is TRBJ2-5; D tentatively reads TRBD1 or TRBD2 (6 bases each). Between the trimmed V and J ends, which lost 5 bases and 2 bases, there was a span of 15 bases. This CDR3 is 15 amino acids long. Germline V gene lookup returns CDR1 SNHLY and CDR2 FYNNEI. CDR3 protein: CASSMRGAMQETQYF. For the CDR3, the DNA is TGTGCCAGCAGTATGAGGGGGGCAATGCAAGAGACCCAGTACTTC. Filled out from reference TRBV2 and TRBJ2-5, the complete variable domain reads EPEVTQTPSHQVTQMGQEVILRCVPISNHLYFYWYRQILGQKVEFLVSFYNNEISEKSEIFDDQFSVERPDGSNFTLKIRSTKLEDSAMYFCASSMRGAMQETQYFGPGTRLLVL.

V gene TRBV5-1 combines with J gene TRBJ2-3; 11 positions match TRBD1. There are 14 residues in the CDR3. The germline CDR1 and CDR2 sequences are SGHRS and YFSETQ. V lost 5 bases and J lost 6; bases outside the gene matches: 5. The CDR3 nucleotides are TGCGCCAGCAGGGACAGGGGGCTTGCGGATACGCAGTATTTT. This sequence encodes CASRDRGLADTQYF.

The V gene is TRBV6-5, the J gene TRBJ2-1, with 10 bases identical to TRBD1. Germline V gene data show CDR1 as MNHEY and CDR2 as SVGAGI. V gave up 5 bases and J gave up 5 bases; unmatched junction bases: 6. The CDR3 is made up of 15 amino acids. CDR3 coding DNA: TGTGCCAGCAGTATTGACAGGGGGCGAAACAATGAGCAGTTCTTC. Amino acids: CASSIDRGRNNEQFF.

The chain is built from TRBV19 and TRBJ1-1, with a tentative D call TRBD1 (5 bases). Trimming took 5 bases from V and 3 from J, leaving 10 bases between them. The V gene's germline CDR1 is LNHDA and CDR2 SQIVND (reference sequence). The CDR3 runs 13 residues. For the CDR3, the DNA is TGTGCCAGTAGTCTCTTCAGGGACACTGAAGCTTTCTTT. As protein: CASSLFRDTEAFF.

This clone has only a few counts. The V gene is TRBV14, the J gene TRBJ2-3; D call uncertain. Per the germline V gene, CDR1 is SGHDN and CDR2 is FVKESK. The CDR3 sequence is 13 residues long. Trimming left V 4 bases short and J 2 bases short, with 7 bases between. Here the CDR3 reads CASSPPNTDTQYF. DNA of the CDR3: TGTGCCAGCAGCCCCCCCAACACAGATACGCAGTATTTT.

This chain links TRBV14 with TRBJ2-5; D ambiguous. This CDR3 is built from 11 residues. The ends were cut back, 4 bases at V and 4 bases at J, with 4 bases in the middle. Germline CDR1 reads SGHDN; CDR2 reads FVKESK. In nucleotides, the CDR3 is TGTGCCAGCAGCCGAGTAGAGACCCAGTACTTC. It specifies CASSRVETQYF.

The chain recombines TRBV18 with TRBJ2-3, with 7 bases matching TRBD1. The CDR3 length is 16 residues. The ends lost 3 bases at V and 0 bases at J; junction bases unmatched: 6. Germline assignment: CDR1 KGHSH and CDR2 LQKENI. In nucleotides, the CDR3 is TGTGCCAGCTCACCCCTGAAGGGGGCGAGCACAGATACGCAGTATTTT. Translation gives CASSPLKGASTDTQYF.

The rearrangement links TRBV15 to TRBJ1-4; D perhaps matches TRBD1 (5 bases). In germline, CDR1 is LNHNV, CDR2 YYDKDF (reference sequence). The CDR3 runs to 17 residues. V was pared by 0 bases and J by 6 bases, with 17 bases between. The CDR3 is CATSRDSRGLRDEKLFF. The DNA for the CDR3 is TGTGCCACCAGCAGAGATTCTCGAGGACTCAGGGATGAAAAACTGTTTTTT.

The CDR3: CASSDDRGRSYEQYF. CDR3 DNA: TGTGCCAGCAGTGACGACAGGGGCCGATCCTACGAGCAGTACTTC. The chain has TRBV25-1 and TRBJ2-7, with 8 bases matching TRBD1. The CDR3 sequence is 15 residues long. Trimming removed 3 bases from V and 1 base from J; junction bases left unmatched: 5. The germline V gene encodes CDR1 MGHDK and CDR2 SYGVNS.

This clone was detected only a few times. The chain carries TRBV29-1 and TRBJ1-4; D remains unclear. Trimming removed 5 bases at V and 7 bases at J, with 11 bases between. The CDR3 extends over 12 amino acids. The germline V gene has CDR1 SQVTM and CDR2 ANQGSEA. CDR3: CSVFGVGEKLFF. CDR3 nucleotides: TGCAGCGTTTTTGGGGTTGGTGAAAAACTGTTTTTT.

The chain uses TRBV6-5 and TRBJ2-7; D perhaps matches TRBD1 (5 bases). V lost 3 bases to trimming and J lost 0 bases, with 15 bases between them. The germline gives CDR1 MNHEY, CDR2 SVGAGI. This CDR3 has 16 amino acids. The CDR3 spells CASSYSNPRVSYEQYF. The CDR3, as DNA: TGTGCCAGCAGTTATTCTAACCCCAGGGTCTCCTACGAGCAGTACTTC.

Regarding this clone: The junction departs from the called germline gene at one end, perhaps through a read error. V usage is TRBV29-1 and J usage is TRBJ2-1; TRBD1 aligns across 7 bases. The CDR3 is 14 amino acids. CDR1 is SQVTM and CDR2 is ANQGSEA in the germline V gene. This chain's CDR3 is CSAEKDRAYNEQFF. DNA for the CDR3: TGCAGCGCTGAAAAAGACAGGGCGTACAATGAGCAGTTCTTC.

The chain couples TRBV6-5 to TRBJ2-1; 11 bases agree with TRBD2. Per germline, CDR1 MNHEY and CDR2 SVGAGI. The CDR3 is made up of 16 amino acids. V trimming: 4 bases; J trimming: 9 bases; junction bases outside the gene matches: 11. CDR3 amino acids: CASSSLAGGLAFEQFF. The DNA of the CDR3 is TGTGCCAGCAGTTCATTAGCGGGGGGGCTGGCGTTTGAGCAGTTCTTC.

V gene TRBV6-6 combines with J gene TRBJ2-2; D is ambiguous. Germline CDR1 is MNHNY and CDR2 is SVGAGI (reference sequence). The CDR3 length is 10 residues. V dropped 7 bases and J dropped 4 bases, with 1 base sitting between them. The CDR3 loop is CASTTGELFF. The CDR3 DNA reads TGTGCCAGCACCACCGGGGAGCTGTTTTTT.

The J gene is TRBJ2-1, the V gene TRBV6-1; a possible D gene is TRBD2 (5 bases). This CDR3 has 16 amino acids. V was clipped by 0 bases and J by 0 bases, with 9 bases between them. The germline V gene encodes CDR1 MNHNS and CDR2 SASEGT. CDR3 nucleotides: TGTGCCAGCAGTGAAGCGCTTCGGGGCTCCTACAATGAGCAGTTCTTC. Amino acid sequence: CASSEALRGSYNEQFF.

V and J are TRBV15 and TRBJ1-5; 7 positions match TRBD1. Germline values: CDR1 LNHNV, CDR2 YYDKDF (reference sequence). The CDR3 loop spans 15 amino acids. Trimming at V came to 4 bases and at J to 5 bases, leaving 8 bases not matched to a gene. DNA of the CDR3: TGTGCCACCAGCACCCCCCGAGGGGGCGATCAGCCCCAGCATTTT. This sequence encodes CATSTPRGGDQPQHF.

The rearrangement joins TRBV10-2 to TRBJ2-7; 10 positions match TRBD1. Germline values: CDR1 WSHSY, CDR2 SAAADI. V lost 6 bases, J lost 5 bases, and 10 bases stayed unmatched. CDR3 length equals 15 residues. CDR3 loop: CASRRQGAGGNEQYF. The CDR3 DNA sequence: TGCGCCAGCAGGCGACAGGGGGCGGGTGGGAACGAGCAGTACTTC.

The chain employs TRBV12-5 and TRBJ1-5; D perhaps matches TRBD1 (6 bases). Trimming cost V 3 bases and J 0 bases, with 21 bases left between them. Germline V gene lookup returns CDR1 LGHNT and CDR2 FRNRAP. The CDR3 totals 19 residues. The CDR3 DNA reads TGTGCTAGTGGTTTAAACGCAGGGGCCCCATCTTATAGCAATCAGCCCCAGCATTTT. Translated, it gives CASGLNAGAPSYSNQPQHF.

CDR3 residues: CASSLVLLGRNTGELFF. The CDR3 coding sequence is TGTGCCAGCAGCCTGGTTTTGTTGGGACGGAACACCGGGGAGCTGTTTTTT. The rearrangement links TRBV11-2 to TRBJ2-2; D may match TRBD1 or TRBD2 (5 bases each). The CDR3 length is 17 residues. Trimming stripped 5 bases from V and 1 base from J, with 17 bases between. Germline CDR1 is SGHAT and CDR2 is FQNNGV.

The CDR3 loop reads CASSSTGSTYEQYF. The CDR3 bases are TGTGCCAGCAGCAGCACAGGGTCCACCTACGAGCAGTACTTC. The genes are TRBV11-2 and TRBJ2-7, with D possibly matching TRBD1 (6 bases). The CDR3 is made up of 14 amino acids. Trimming pared 5 bases from V and 2 bases from J, leaving 13 bases between. Germline V gives CDR1 SGHAT, CDR2 FQNNGV.

The V call is TRBV5-1, the J call TRBJ1-1; D ambiguous. V lost 3 bases, J lost 0 bases, and 15 bases lay in between. The CDR3 runs to 16 residues. In germline, CDR1 is SGHRS, CDR2 YFSETQ. CDR3 DNA: TGCGCCAGCAGCTCAAGGGCGGCAGCGATGAACACTGAAGCTTTCTTT. Translated: CASSSRAAAMNTEAFF.